This T cell receptor beta chain was retrieved from a study of cytomegalovirus exposure and HLA in healthy donors. This clone came up once. Its antigen is not identified. 60 Vbeta and 13 Jbeta primers were used in PCR. Using immunoSEQ multiplex PCR, the repertoire was profiled, and TCRdb retains in-frame clones only, with some absent. The table has around 300,000 clones, about 83% seen once; the top ten hold roughly 2%. The CDR3 runs 22 residues. With V trimmed by 0 bases and J by 0 bases, 14 bases remained unmatched. CDR1 is SGHRS and CDR2 is YFSETQ in the germline V gene. General study points: Cytomegalovirus-associated TCR beta chains were listed, numbering more than 150. In an earlier analysis, productive rearrangement rates for most beta V segments clustered near 90% or 30%. V- and J-gene trimming in TCR beta was tied to a missense DCLRE1C variant by an analysis performed later.

Sequencing input: PBMCs. The source of this sequence is a woman in her thirties or forties in good health and CMV-seropositive. V is TRBV5-1 and J is TRBJ2-1; 14 nucleotides agree with TRBD2. CDR3 sequence: CASSLAPTGLAGGPRSYNEQFF. CDR3 sequence (DNA): TGCGCCAGCAGCTTGGCCCCCACCGGACTAGCGGGAGGACCCCGCTCCTACAATGAGCAGTTCTTC. Full variable domain (outside the CDR3, taken from reference TRBV5-1 and TRBJ2-1): KAGVTQTPRYLIKTRGQQVTLSCSPISGHRSVSWYQQTPGQGLQFLFEYFSETQRNKGNFPGRFSGRQFSNSRSEMNVSTLELGDSALYLCASSLAPTGLAGGPRSYNEQFFGPGTRLTVL.